Below, 21 T cell receptor beta chains from the same sample are listed, as sequenced in a study of CD8+ T cells in alopecia areata. TCR sequencing used cDNA made by reverse transcription of extracted RNA. Method: immunoSEQ multiplex PCR; TCRdb's copy keeps in-frame clones and lacks some. In the table there are 65,000 to 100,000 clones, roughly 51% of which are singletons. The sequenced material came from NKG2D-high CD8+ T cells sorted from blood. These TCRs come from a human donor with alopecia areata.

This rearrangement joins TRBV6-5 to TRBJ2-5; 9 bases fit TRBD1. This CDR3 is 14 amino acids long. Per germline, CDR1 MNHEY and CDR2 SVGAGI. J lost 5 bases, V lost 6 bases, and 7 bases had no gene match. For the CDR3, the DNA is TGTGCCAGCAGACTTACAGGGGGCGGTGAGACCCAGTACTTC. It translates to CASRLTGGGETQYF.

V gene TRBV27 combines with J gene TRBJ2-3, with TRBD2 matching 9 bases. V gave up 8 bases and J gave up 4 bases; unmatched junction bases: 7. CDR1 is MNHEY, CDR2 SMNVEV, per germline (reference sequence). The CDR3 is 14 residues long. CDR3 region: CASAPLAGSDTQYF. The DNA of the CDR3 is TGTGCCAGCGCCCCGCTAGCGGGATCAGATACGCAGTATTTT.

The V gene is TRBV29-1, the J gene TRBJ1-1; no reliable D call. Trimming cost V 1 base and J 1 base, with 4 bases left between them. CDR1 is SQVTM, CDR2 ANQGSEA, per germline. CDR3 length: 12 residues. CDR3 nucleotides: TGCAGCGTTGAAGGGGAGAACACTGAAGCTTTCTTT. Its translation is CSVEGENTEAFF.

The chain joins TRBV7-8 to TRBJ1-1; perhaps TRBD1 as D (6 bases). The CDR3 has 14 residues. Germline V gives CDR1 SGHVS, CDR2 FQNEAQ. The ends were cut back, 5 bases at V and 0 bases at J, with 10 bases in the middle. The CDR3 DNA is TGTGCCAGCAGCGCGGGACACTTGAACACTGAAGCTTTCTTT. Translated, it gives CASSAGHLNTEAFF. The variable domain in full, with the rest retrieved from reference TRBV7-8 and TRBJ1-1, is GAGVSQSPRYKVAKRGQDVALRCDPISGHVSLFWYQQALGQGPEFLTYFQNEAQLDKSGLPSDRFFAERPEGSVSTLKIQRTQQEDSAVYLCASSAGHLNTEAFFGQGTRLTVV.

This chain uses TRBV28 with TRBJ2-7, with a possible D match to TRBD2 (5 bases). The germline V gene encodes CDR1 MDHEN and CDR2 SYDVKM. This CDR3 contains 13 residues. V lost 8 bases and J 0 bases, leaving 11 bases between the germline ends. CDR3 nucleotide sequence: TGTGCCAGCGAGGGCAGGAGCTCCTACGAGCAGTACTTC. This codes for CASEGRSSYEQYF.

The CDR3 sequence: CASSLGQRNTDTQYF. The CDR3 DNA reads TGTGCCAGCAGCTTAGGTCAGCGGAACACAGATACGCAGTATTTT. The J gene is TRBJ2-3, the V gene TRBV11-2, with D possibly TRBD2 on 5 matching bases. Per germline, CDR1 SGHAT and CDR2 FQNNGV. The length of the CDR3 is 15 residues. V lost 1 base to trimming and J lost 2 bases, with 10 bases between them.

In the case of this clone: The junction differs from germline at one of its ends, possibly a read error. The rearrangement joins TRBV2 to TRBJ2-1; TRBD1 agrees at 10 bases. Germline loops: CDR1 SNHLY, CDR2 FYNNEI. The CDR3 contains 17 residues. The CDR3 region is CASSPGTGVSSYDEQFF. CDR3 DNA sequence: TGTGCCAGCAGCCCCGGGACAGGGGTCAGCTCCTACGATGAGCAGTTCTTC.

The chain combines TRBV5-1 with TRBJ1-5; no clear D gene. Per the germline V gene, CDR1 is SGHRS and CDR2 is YFSETQ. The CDR3 has 13 amino acids. Trimming pared 4 bases from V and 7 bases from J, leaving 12 bases between. The CDR3 sequence: CASSPERGQPQHF. CDR3 in DNA: TGCGCCAGCAGCCCCGAACGTGGGCAGCCCCAGCATTTT.

This clone was detected only a few times. V gene TRBV7-9 combines with J gene TRBJ2-5, with no clear D. Germline lookup yields CDR1 SEHNR and CDR2 FQNEAQ (reference sequence). This CDR3 is 14 amino acids long. V was pared by 5 bases and J by 5 bases, with 15 bases between. CDR3 nucleotides: TGTGCCAGCAGCCAGGTAGGAGAAGCGGAGACCCAGTACTTC. Protein: CASSQVGEAETQYF.

This clone came up once. This chain uses TRBV5-6 with TRBJ1-1; D is unclear. This CDR3 is 14 amino acids long. V was trimmed by 0 bases and J by 1 base, leaving 7 bases between them. The germline gives CDR1 SGHDT, CDR2 YYEEEE. CDR3 loop: CASSLGFGNTEAFF. The CDR3 nucleotides read TGTGCCAGCAGCTTGGGCTTCGGGAACACTGAAGCTTTCTTT.

The chain recombines TRBV5-6 with TRBJ1-5, with a weak D call TRBD1 (6 bases). Germline CDR1 reads SGHDT; CDR2 reads YYEEEE. The CDR3 contains 15 residues. The V end was cut by 1 base, the J end by 5 bases, with 13 bases between. CDR3 nucleotides: TGTGCCAGCAGCTTGATGGGGACACCAGATCAGCCCCAGCATTTT. Protein sequence: CASSLMGTPDQPQHF.

The chain is built from TRBV21-1 and TRBJ2-3; the DNA was not used to check the table's D call, TRBD1. TRBV21-1 is deemed a pseudogene. The CDR3 totals 14 residues. This chain's CDR3 is CASSKVGCTDTQYF. The CDR3 bases are TGTGCCAGCAGCAAAGTGGGCTGCACAGATACGCAGTATTTT.

This clone was picked up a small number of times. V usage is TRBV28 and J usage is TRBJ2-5, with 11 bases fitting TRBD2. Germline trimming cut 7 bases from V and 0 bases from J; bases unmatched to any gene: 13. Germline values: CDR1 MDHEN, CDR2 SYDVKM. CDR3 length: 18 residues. In DNA form, the CDR3 reads TGTGCCAGCAATCCGGGAGCTAGCGGGAGGTCCTACCAAGAGACCCAGTACTTC. Translated: CASNPGASGRSYQETQYF.

The genes are TRBV5-1 and TRBJ2-5, with D possibly being TRBD1 (6 bases). CDR3 length: 15 residues. The V gene's germline CDR1 is SGHRS and CDR2 YFSETQ. V was clipped by 0 bases and J by 5 bases, with 14 bases between them. Here the CDR3 DNA reads TGCGCCAGCAGCTTGGAGGACAGCCTCAGGGAGACCCAGTACTTC. Translated: CASSLEDSLRETQYF.

The chain couples TRBV29-1 to TRBJ2-7, with D possibly being TRBD2 (6 bases). Between the trimmed V and J ends, which lost 3 bases and 2 bases, there was a span of 20 bases. The CDR3 consists of 16 residues. In germline, CDR1 is SQVTM, CDR2 ANQGSEA. The CDR3 is CSVDGLLGGEPYEQYF. As DNA, the CDR3 is TGCAGCGTTGATGGGTTGTTGGGCGGGGAACCCTACGAGCAGTACTTC.

CDR3 loop: CASSYSRPSYNEQFF. The CDR3 DNA is TGTGCCAGCAGTTACTCGAGGCCCTCGTACAATGAGCAGTTCTTC. The V gene is TRBV6-6, the J gene TRBJ2-1; D remains ambiguous. Trimming took off 0 bases at V and 4 bases at J, with 10 bases between the two ends. The germline CDR1 and CDR2 sequences are MNHNY and SVGAGI (reference sequence). This CDR3 comprises 15 residues.

In nucleotides, the CDR3 is TGCGCCAGCAGCCAAGTCACTGAAAAACTGTTTTTT. It translates to CASSQVTEKLFF. The chain combines TRBV4-1 with TRBJ1-4; D gene uncertain. Per germline, CDR1 MGHRA and CDR2 YSYEKL. The CDR3 is 12 residues long. Between the trimmed V and J ends, which lost 1 base and 7 bases, there was a span of 4 bases.

V is TRBV4-1 and J is TRBJ1-1; D is perhaps TRBD1 (5 bases). The CDR3 contains 14 residues. Trimming left V 5 bases short and J 4 bases short, with 14 bases between. Germline CDR1 is MGHRA and CDR2 is YSYEKL. The CDR3 DNA sequence: TGCGCCAGCAGCTTCGGGACGGGTGGCACTGAAGCTTTCTTT. Encoded protein: CASSFGTGGTEAFF.

V usage is TRBV5-1 and J usage is TRBJ2-3, with 10 positions matching TRBD2. The germline gives CDR1 SGHRS, CDR2 YFSETQ. The CDR3 totals 14 residues. Trimming cost V 5 bases and J 6 bases; bases outside gene matches: 6. CDR3 DNA sequence: TGCGCCAGCAGGACTAGCGGGTCTCCGGATACGCAGTATTTT. Residues: CASRTSGSPDTQYF.

The gene calls are TRBV29-1 and TRBJ2-5, with D possibly being TRBD1 or TRBD2 (6 bases each). Germline-derived CDR1 and CDR2 are SQVTM and ANQGSEA. V lost 7 bases, J lost 5 bases, and 17 bases lay in between. The CDR3 extends over 13 amino acids. The chain's CDR3 is CSALMGGKETQYF. CDR3 sequence (DNA): TGCAGCGCCCTGATGGGGGGCAAGGAGACCCAGTACTTC.

V usage is TRBV4-3 and J usage is TRBJ2-6; maybe TRBD2 (5 bases). The germline CDR1 and CDR2 sequences are LGHNA and YSLEER. Trimming took 4 bases from V and 1 from J, leaving 8 bases between them. This CDR3 region has 15 residues. The DNA for the CDR3 is TGCGCCAGCAGCCCGTGGACTTCTGGGGCCAACGTCCTGACTTTC. As protein: CASSPWTSGANVLTF.